The 25 T cell receptor beta chains given below trace back to one sample, sequenced in a study of radiation and T cells in renal cell carcinoma. Assay: immunoSEQ multiplex PCR; the TCRdb copy retains only in-frame clones and omits some. Of around 46,000 clones in the sample, around 83% are singletons; the top ten hold about 31%. Time point indicated: baseline pretreatment blood. As to treatment: 15 Gy SBRT to primary tumor, nephrectomy 4 weeks later. The sequences come from blood, collected from a patient whose treatment included radiotherapy and nephrectomy. The receptors originated from a woman between 70 and 85 years old with renal cell carcinoma.

The chain uses TRBV18 and TRBJ2-7; 8 bases align to TRBD1. Germline-derived CDR1 and CDR2 are KGHSH and LQKENI. V was clipped by 4 bases and J by 3 bases; unmatched bases: 2. This CDR3 comprises 13 residues. The CDR3 protein is CASSLTGGYEQYF. DNA for the CDR3: TGTGCCAGCTCACTAACAGGGGGCTACGAGCAGTACTTC.

V usage is TRBV27 and J usage is TRBJ2-5, with 7 bases matching TRBD2. The germline V gene encodes CDR1 MNHEY and CDR2 SMNVEV (reference sequence). Losses at the gene ends were 8 bases for V and 5 bases for J; bases not matched to a gene: 8. The CDR3 loop spans 13 amino acids. Here the CDR3 DNA reads TGTGCCAGCGGGAGGGGCAGGCGGGAGACCCAGTACTTC. As protein: CASGRGRRETQYF.

The chain employs TRBV2 and TRBJ2-7; D unresolved. Trimming cost V 4 bases and J 5 bases, with 6 bases left between them. The germline CDR1 and CDR2 sequences are SNHLY and FYNNEI. The CDR3 loop spans 11 amino acids. CDR3: CASSVGDEQYF. The CDR3, as DNA: TGTGCCAGCAGTGTGGGCGACGAGCAGTACTTC. The full variable domain, its missing parts supplied by reference TRBV2 and TRBJ2-7, is EPEVTQTPSHQVTQMGQEVILRCVPISNHLYFYWYRQILGQKVEFLVSFYNNEISEKSEIFDDQFSVERPDGSNFTLKIRSTKLEDSAMYFCASSVGDEQYFGPGTRLTVT.

V gene TRBV5-1 combines with J gene TRBJ1-1, with D uncertain. The CDR3 is 13 amino acids. CDR1 is SGHRS, CDR2 YFSETQ, per germline. Trimming removed 4 bases at V and 3 bases at J, with 10 bases between. DNA for the CDR3: TGCGCCAGCAGCCCACCGGGCTACACTGAAGCTTTCTTT. Translated, it gives CASSPPGYTEAFF.

The chain recombines TRBV7-9 with TRBJ2-1; D gene uncertain. V was cut by 5 bases and J by 8 bases, with 10 bases left in between. This CDR3 comprises 12 residues. Germline values: CDR1 SEHNR, CDR2 FQNEAQ (reference sequence). CDR3 coding DNA: TGTGCCAGCAGCGCAGTTGAGTATGAGCAGTTCTTC. Translated: CASSAVEYEQFF.

A word on this clone: This same CDR3 is encoded by further DNA sequences in the sample. The rearrangement links TRBV20-1 to TRBJ1-2, with unresolved D. Germline CDR1 is DFQATT and CDR2 is SNEGSKA (reference sequence). With 3 bases removed from V and 1 base from J, the gap between germline ends came to 0 bases. The CDR3 is 10 amino acids. The CDR3 DNA reads as TGCAGTGCTAGTAACTATGGCTACACCTTC. Translation: CSASNYGYTF.

The chain employs TRBV25-1 and TRBJ1-4; 9 bases are shared with TRBD1. The CDR3 has 14 residues. Germline values: CDR1 MGHDK, CDR2 SYGVNS. The V gene end was trimmed by 7 bases and the J gene end by 3 bases; junction bases not matched to a gene: 3. The CDR3 protein is CASTTGGANEKLFF. CDR3 bases: TGTGCCAGCACGACAGGGGGTGCTAATGAAAAACTGTTTTTT.

J is TRBJ2-5 and V is TRBV11-2; D remains ambiguous. V was pared by 5 bases and J by 0 bases, with 4 bases between. The CDR3 has 12 residues. CDR1 is SGHAT and CDR2 is FQNNGV in the germline V gene. In nucleotides, the CDR3 is TGTGCCAGCAGCCCCTACCAAGAGACCCAGTACTTC. It encodes CASSPYQETQYF.

This chain connects TRBV6-6 to TRBJ1-1; D might be TRBD1 (5 bases). Germline V CDR1 and CDR2: MNHNY, SVGAGI (reference sequence). V shed 0 bases and J shed 0 bases, with 5 bases lying between them. The CDR3 has 14 residues. The CDR3 bases are TGTGCCAGCAGTTACTCGACAGTGAACACTGAAGCTTTCTTT. It translates to CASSYSTVNTEAFF.

This rearrangement joins TRBV30 to TRBJ1-3, with TRBD1 matching 11 bases. V was pared by 7 bases and J by 2 bases, with 1 base of the junction left unmatched. There are 13 residues in the CDR3. CDR1 is GTSNPN and CDR2 is SVGIG in the germline V gene (reference sequence). CDR3: CASDRGPGNTIYF. CDR3 in DNA: TGTGCCTCGGACAGGGGGCCTGGAAACACCATATATTTT.

CDR3 sequence: CASRAGAGGNEQFF. CDR3 in DNA: TGTGCCAGCCGGGCGGGGGCTGGGGGCAATGAGCAGTTCTTC. This rearrangement joins TRBV6-1 to TRBJ2-1, with a tentative D call TRBD2 (7 bases). Trimming took off 8 bases at V and 6 bases at J, with 17 bases between the two ends. Germline V gene lookup returns CDR1 MNHNS and CDR2 SASEGT. This CDR3 is 14 amino acids long.

The V gene is TRBV27, the J gene TRBJ2-7, with unresolved D. V dropped 5 bases and J dropped 5 bases, with 16 bases sitting between them. Germline CDR1 MNHEY, CDR2 SMNVEV (reference sequence). CDR3 length equals 14 residues. The CDR3 reads CASSTGPMGDEQYF. The CDR3, as DNA: TGTGCCAGCAGTACCGGACCGATGGGCGACGAGCAGTACTTC.

The V call is TRBV19, the J call TRBJ1-3; 7 bases align to TRBD1. The CDR3 is made up of 14 amino acids. CDR1 is LNHDA and CDR2 is SQIVND in the germline V gene (reference sequence). V lost 4 bases to trimming and J lost 16 bases; unmatched junction nucleotides: 16. The CDR3 here is CASSNPSGDRNIYF. In DNA form, the CDR3 reads TGTGCCAGTAGTAACCCGTCCGGGGACAGAAATATCTATTTT.

V and J are TRBV19 and TRBJ2-3, with 8 bases that match TRBD1. CDR1 and CDR2 (germline): LNHDA, SQIVND (reference sequence). With 2 bases clipped from V and 4 bases from J, the junction kept 5 bases outside the gene matches. The CDR3 consists of 15 residues. The CDR3 reads CASSINQGAADTQYF. In DNA form, the CDR3 reads TGTGCCAGTAGTATAAACCAGGGGGCGGCAGATACGCAGTATTTT.

V and J are TRBV6-5 and TRBJ2-3; D tentatively reads TRBD1 or TRBD2 (5 bases each). V was cut by 7 bases and J by 1 base, with 9 bases left in between. The germline V gene has CDR1 MNHEY and CDR2 SVGAGI. This CDR3 is built from 13 residues. The CDR3 DNA reads TGTGCCAGCACCGGGGCGGGCACAGATACGCAGTATTTT. Translated: CASTGAGTDTQYF.

This chain uses TRBV18 with TRBJ2-4; no clear D. The CDR3 loop spans 16 amino acids. Germline values: CDR1 KGHSH, CDR2 LQKENI. The V end was cut by 4 bases, the J end by 1 base, with 14 bases between. This CDR3 reads CASSQPELGAKNIQYF. The CDR3 nucleotides read TGTGCCAGCTCACAACCAGAGCTCGGGGCCAAAAACATTCAGTACTTC.

This chain uses TRBV2 with TRBJ2-2, with D perhaps TRBD1 (6 bases). CDR1 is SNHLY and CDR2 is FYNNEI in the germline V gene. The V end lost 5 bases, the J end lost 8 bases, and 9 bases lay between the germline ends. The CDR3 has 12 residues. CDR3 coding DNA: TGTGCCAGCAGTATACAGGGAGGGGAGCTGTTTTTT. Its protein is CASSIQGGELFF.

This clone has just one count. The chain joins TRBV6-1 to TRBJ1-5; no definite D call. This CDR3 contains 13 residues. V lost 6 bases to trimming and J lost 5 bases, with 11 bases between them. Per the germline V gene, CDR1 is MNHNS and CDR2 is SASEGT. CDR3 DNA sequence: TGTGCCAGCAGGAAGGGAGTGGATCAGCCCCAGCATTTT. This gives the protein CASRKGVDQPQHF.

V gene TRBV2 combines with J gene TRBJ1-2; no clear D. CDR3 length: 15 residues. Germline-derived CDR1 and CDR2 are SNHLY and FYNNEI. V shed 0 bases and J shed 2 bases, with 10 bases lying between them. CDR3 loop: CASSEASGRNYGYTF. The CDR3 coding sequence is TGTGCCAGCAGTGAAGCGTCGGGGAGAAACTATGGCTACACCTTC.

The V gene is TRBV2, the J gene TRBJ2-1, with 10 bases fitting TRBD2. Germline V gene data show CDR1 as SNHLY and CDR2 as FYNNEI. The CDR3 has 15 amino acids. The V and J ends lost 1 base and 8 bases, in that order; junction bases with no gene match: 5. For the CDR3, the DNA is TGTGCCAGCAGTGAAGGGGTAGCGGGGGGCTATGAGCAGTTCTTC. Its protein is CASSEGVAGGYEQFF.

The rearrangement links TRBV27 to TRBJ2-7; TRBD2 matches at 7 bases. Unmatched junction bases numbered 7, after V lost 3 bases and J lost 2 bases. The CDR3 is 15 residues long. Germline V gene lookup returns CDR1 MNHEY and CDR2 SMNVEV (reference sequence). The chain's CDR3 is CASSFRGGSTYEQYF. The CDR3, as DNA: TGTGCCAGCAGTTTTAGGGGCGGGAGTACCTACGAGCAGTACTTC.

V usage is TRBV7-6 and J usage is TRBJ2-7, with 7 bases matching TRBD2. The V gene end was trimmed by 5 bases and the J gene end by 3 bases; junction bases not matched to a gene: 1. Germline V gene lookup returns CDR1 SGHVS and CDR2 FNYEAQ. The CDR3 loop spans 12 amino acids. In DNA, the CDR3 is TGTGCCAGCAGCGCTAGCGGCTACGAGCAGTACTTC. Translation: CASSASGYEQYF.

The chain carries TRBV4-3 and TRBJ1-1; possible D gene TRBD1, 5 bases. This CDR3 contains 14 residues. Germline CDR1 LGHNA, CDR2 YSLEER. The V gene lost 1 base and the J gene lost 1 base, with 7 bases spanning the gap. In nucleotides, the CDR3 is TGCGCCAGCAGCCAAGCGACAGCGAACACTGAAGCTTTCTTT. Its protein is CASSQATANTEAFF.

J is TRBJ1-1 and V is TRBV7-2, with a weak D call TRBD1 (6 bases). The CDR3 runs to 15 residues. V was pared by 1 base and J by 0 bases, with 9 bases between. CDR1 is SGHTA, CDR2 FQGNSA, per germline. CDR3 sequence: CASSLVTGMNTEAFF. The CDR3 nucleotides are TGTGCCAGCAGCTTAGTGACAGGCATGAACACTGAAGCTTTCTTT.

The chain employs TRBV7-2 and TRBJ1-3; D is unresolved. The CDR3 runs 17 residues. Germline V lookup: CDR1 SGHTA, CDR2 FQGNSA. Trimming took off 5 bases at V and 0 bases at J, with 17 bases between the two ends. Written as DNA, the CDR3 is TGTGCCAGCAGCCCGGCCCCCGGGATTTCCTCTGGAAACACCATATATTTT. Translated: CASSPAPGISSGNTIYF.